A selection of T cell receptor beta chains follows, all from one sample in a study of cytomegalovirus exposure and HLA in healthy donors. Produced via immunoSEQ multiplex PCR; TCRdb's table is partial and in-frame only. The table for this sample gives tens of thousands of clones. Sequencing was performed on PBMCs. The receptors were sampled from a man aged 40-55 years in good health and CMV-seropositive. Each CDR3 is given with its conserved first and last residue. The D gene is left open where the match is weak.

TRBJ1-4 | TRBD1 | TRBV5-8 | CASAGQTAEKLFF | TGTGCCAGCGCGGGACAGACGGCCGAAAAACTGTTTTTT
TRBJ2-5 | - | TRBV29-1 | CSEDSLMGTQYF | TGCAGCGAGGACAGTCTAATGGGGACCCAGTACTTC
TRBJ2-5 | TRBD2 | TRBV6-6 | CASSYSASGETQYF | TGTGCCAGCAGTTACTCGGCTAGCGGAGAGACCCAGTACTTC
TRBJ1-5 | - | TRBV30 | CAWSPRLNQPQHF | TGTGCCTGGAGTCCCAGGCTCAATCAGCCCCAGCATTTT
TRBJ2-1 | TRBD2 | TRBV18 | CASSPPSGGRNEQFF | TGTGCCAGCTCACCCCCTAGCGGGGGGCGGAATGAGCAGTTCTTC
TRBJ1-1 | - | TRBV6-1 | CASSEEVGRDTEAFF | TGTGCCAGCAGTGAAGAGGTCGGCAGGGACACTGAAGCTTTCTTT
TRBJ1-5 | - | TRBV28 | CASSLGGKRQPGHF | TGTGCCAGCAGTTTAGGGGGGAAGAGGCAGCCCGGGCATTTT
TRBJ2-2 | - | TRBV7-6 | CASSLELANTGELFF | TGTGCCAGCAGCTTAGAACTAGCCAACACCGGGGAGCTGTTTTTT
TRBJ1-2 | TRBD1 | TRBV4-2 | CASSQGDRRDGYTF | TGTGCCAGCAGCCAAGGGGACAGACGGGATGGCTACACCTTC
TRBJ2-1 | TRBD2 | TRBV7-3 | CASSSSGRVVNEQFF | TGTGCCAGCAGCTCTAGCGGGAGGGTGGTCAATGAGCAGTTCTTC
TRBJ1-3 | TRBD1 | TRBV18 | CASSPGQGRNTIYF | TGTGCCAGCTCACCGGGACAGGGTAGAAACACCATATATTTT
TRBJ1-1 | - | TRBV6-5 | CASNLLGVTEAFF | TGTGCCAGCAACCTCCTAGGGGTGACTGAAGCTTTCTTT
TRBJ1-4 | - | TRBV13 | CASSFRGEKLFF | TGTGCCAGCAGCTTTAGAGGGGAAAAACTGTTTTTT
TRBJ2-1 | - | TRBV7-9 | CASSYLRPGYNEQFF | TGTGCCAGCAGCTATCTGCGTCCGGGGTACAATGAGCAGTTCTTC
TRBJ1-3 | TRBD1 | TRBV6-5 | CASRPGTVSGNTIYF | TGTGCCAGCAGACCCGGGACAGTCTCTGGAAACACCATATATTTT
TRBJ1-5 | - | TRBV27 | CASSFGHNSNQPQHF | TGTGCCAGCAGTTTCGGTCATAATAGCAATCAGCCCCAGCATTTT
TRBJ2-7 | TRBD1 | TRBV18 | CASSPGQVSQGEQYF | TGTGCCAGCTCACCCGGACAGGTCTCCCAGGGCGAGCAGTACTTC
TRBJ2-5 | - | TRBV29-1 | CSVGTAPFQETQYF | TGCAGCGTTGGAACAGCCCCATTTCAAGAGACCCAGTACTTC
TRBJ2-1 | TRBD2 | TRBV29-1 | CRGTSGSGNEQFF | TGCAGAGGGACTAGCGGGAGTGGCAATGAGCAGTTCTTC
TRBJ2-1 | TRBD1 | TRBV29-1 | CSMGQGNEQFF | TGCAGCATGGGACAGGGCAATGAGCAGTTCTTC
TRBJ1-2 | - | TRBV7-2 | CASTRALDGYTF | TGTGCCAGCACCAGGGCATTAGATGGCTACACCTTC
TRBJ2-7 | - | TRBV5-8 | CASGQRRGLSLDEQYF | TGTGCCAGCGGGCAAAGGAGGGGCCTATCCCTGGATGAGCAGTACTTC
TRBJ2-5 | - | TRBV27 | CASSFDSTIQETQYF | TGTGCCAGCAGTTTCGACAGTACGATCCAAGAGACCCAGTACTTC
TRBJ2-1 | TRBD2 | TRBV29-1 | CSGDYSGRGNEQFF | TGCAGCGGGGATTATAGCGGGAGAGGGAATGAGCAGTTCTTC
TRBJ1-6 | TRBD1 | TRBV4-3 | CASSQGTGGFSPLHF | TGCGCCAGCAGCCAGGGGACAGGGGGCTTTTCACCCCTCCACTTT
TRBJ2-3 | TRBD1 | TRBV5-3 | CARSHRDRDVFQYF | TGTGCCAGAAGCCACCGGGACAGGGATGTTTTCCAGTATTTT
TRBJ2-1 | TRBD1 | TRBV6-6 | CASSQQGILWAEQFF | TGTGCCAGCAGCCAACAGGGGATACTTTGGGCGGAGCAGTTCTTC
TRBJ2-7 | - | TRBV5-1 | CASSQEGIYEQYF | TGCGCCAGCTCCCAGGAGGGAATCTACGAGCAGTACTTC